This TCR beta chain was recovered during a study of shared clonotypes between healthy human individuals. The method was immunoSEQ multiplex PCR; TCRdb's version includes in-frame clones alone and lacks a portion of them. This table has around 1.1 million clones, approximately 80% appearing once. Trimming took off 5 bases at V and 0 bases at J, with 11 bases between the two ends. Germline loops: CDR1 SGHTA, CDR2 FQGNSA. This CDR3 comprises 15 residues. The sequencing sample was made of memory CD4+ T cells from PBMCs. Subset described: CD45RA-negative fraction. This chain links TRBV7-2 with TRBJ2-1; tentatively, D is TRBD1 or TRBD2 (5 bases each). This clonotype was sampled from a man younger than 35 in good health. Some clones in this sample may be carry-over from other donors' samples. CDR3 loop: CASSPKGSSYNEQFF. CDR3 in DNA: TGTGCCAGCAGCCCCAAGGGGAGCTCCTACAATGAGCAGTTCTTC.